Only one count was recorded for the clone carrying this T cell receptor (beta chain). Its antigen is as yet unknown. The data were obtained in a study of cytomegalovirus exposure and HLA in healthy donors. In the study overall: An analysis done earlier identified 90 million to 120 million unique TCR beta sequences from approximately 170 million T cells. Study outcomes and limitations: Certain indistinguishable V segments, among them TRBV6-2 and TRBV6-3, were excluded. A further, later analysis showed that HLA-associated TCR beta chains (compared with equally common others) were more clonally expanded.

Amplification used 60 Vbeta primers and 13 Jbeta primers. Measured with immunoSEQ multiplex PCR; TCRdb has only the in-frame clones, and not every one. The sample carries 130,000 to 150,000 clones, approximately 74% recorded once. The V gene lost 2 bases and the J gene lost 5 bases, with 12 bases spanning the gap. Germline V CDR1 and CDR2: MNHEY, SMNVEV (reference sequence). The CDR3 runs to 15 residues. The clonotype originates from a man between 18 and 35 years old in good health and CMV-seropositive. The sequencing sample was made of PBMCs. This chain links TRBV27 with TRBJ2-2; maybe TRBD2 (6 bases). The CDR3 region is CASSLEGGMTGELFF. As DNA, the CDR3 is TGTGCCAGCAGTTTAGAAGGCGGGATGACCGGGGAGCTGTTTTTT.